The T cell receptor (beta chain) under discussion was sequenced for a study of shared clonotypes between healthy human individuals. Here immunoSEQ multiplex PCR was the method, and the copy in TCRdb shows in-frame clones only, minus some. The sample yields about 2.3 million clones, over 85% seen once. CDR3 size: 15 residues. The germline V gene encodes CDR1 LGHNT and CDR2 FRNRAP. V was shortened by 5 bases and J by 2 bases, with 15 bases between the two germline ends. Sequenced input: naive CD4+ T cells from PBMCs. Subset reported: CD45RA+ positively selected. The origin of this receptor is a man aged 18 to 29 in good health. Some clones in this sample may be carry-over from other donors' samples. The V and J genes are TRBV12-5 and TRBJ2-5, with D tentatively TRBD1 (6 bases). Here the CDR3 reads CASGPGQASQETQYF. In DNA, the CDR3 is TGTGCTAGTGGTCCGGGACAAGCGTCGCAAGAGACCCAGTACTTC.